This T cell receptor (beta chain) is from a study of T cell responses to AZD1222 COVID-19 vaccine. Overall study findings and caveats: Repertoire sampling happened only post peak T cell response. Among the donors, most were white British and more were female, and clonal diversity was possibly underestimated.

This CDR3 contains 15 residues. Per the germline V gene, CDR1 is LGHNA and CDR2 is YNFKEQ. The V and J ends lost 0 bases and 0 bases respectively, with 8 bases between them. Pooled together were second doses at about 4 or about 12 weeks. As concerns this clone: Its antigen is not known.

Repertoires were generated with immunoSEQ multiplex PCR, while TCRdb's copy carries only in-frame clones and drops some. This sample has approximately 200,000 clones; just over 90% occur once, and the top ten carry approximately 3.4%. The sequences come from peripheral blood, collected 28 days after the second AZD1222 dose. This receptor was taken from an adult who received the AZD1222 COVID-19 vaccine. The chain couples TRBV4-2 to TRBJ1-1; unclear D gene. The CDR3 nucleotides are TGTGCCAGCAGCCAAGAGCAGAGACTGAACACTGAAGCTTTCTTT. Translation gives CASSQEQRLNTEAFF.